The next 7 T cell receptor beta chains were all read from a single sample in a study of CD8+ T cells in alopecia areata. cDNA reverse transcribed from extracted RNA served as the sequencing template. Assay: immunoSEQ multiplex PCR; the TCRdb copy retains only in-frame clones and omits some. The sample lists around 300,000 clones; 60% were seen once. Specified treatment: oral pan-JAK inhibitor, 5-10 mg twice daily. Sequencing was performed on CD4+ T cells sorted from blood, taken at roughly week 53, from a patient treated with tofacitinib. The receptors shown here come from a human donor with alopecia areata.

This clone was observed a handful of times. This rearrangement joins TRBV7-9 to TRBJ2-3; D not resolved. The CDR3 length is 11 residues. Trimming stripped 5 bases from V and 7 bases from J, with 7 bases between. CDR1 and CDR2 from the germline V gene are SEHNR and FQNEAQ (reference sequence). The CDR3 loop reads CASSTDNTQYF. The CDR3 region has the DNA TGTGCCAGCAGCACGGATAATACGCAGTATTTT. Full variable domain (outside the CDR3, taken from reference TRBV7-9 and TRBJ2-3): DTGVSQNPRHKITKRGQNVTFRCDPISEHNRLYWYRQTLGQGPEFLTYFQNEAQLEKSRLLSDRFSAERPKGSFSTLEIQRTEQGDSAMYLCASSTDNTQYFGPGTRLTVL.

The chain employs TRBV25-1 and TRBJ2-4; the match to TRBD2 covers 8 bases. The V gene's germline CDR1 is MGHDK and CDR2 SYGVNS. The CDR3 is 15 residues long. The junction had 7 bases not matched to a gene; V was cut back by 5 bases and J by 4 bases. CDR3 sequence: CASSPPERGKNIQYF. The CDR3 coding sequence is TGTGCCAGCAGTCCTCCAGAGCGGGGGAAAAACATTCAGTACTTC.

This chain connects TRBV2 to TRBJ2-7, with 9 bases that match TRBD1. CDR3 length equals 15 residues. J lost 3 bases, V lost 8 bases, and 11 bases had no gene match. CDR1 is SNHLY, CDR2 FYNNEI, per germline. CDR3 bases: TGTGCCAGCGGAGACGGGACAGGGTTCCTCTACGAGCAGTACTTC. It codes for CASGDGTGFLYEQYF.

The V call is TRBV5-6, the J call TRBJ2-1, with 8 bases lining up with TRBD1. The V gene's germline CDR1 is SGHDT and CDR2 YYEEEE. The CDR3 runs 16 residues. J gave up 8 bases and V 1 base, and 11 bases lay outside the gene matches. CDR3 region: CASSLKTGALFDEQFF. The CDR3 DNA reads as TGTGCCAGCAGCTTGAAGACAGGGGCATTATTCGATGAGCAGTTCTTC.

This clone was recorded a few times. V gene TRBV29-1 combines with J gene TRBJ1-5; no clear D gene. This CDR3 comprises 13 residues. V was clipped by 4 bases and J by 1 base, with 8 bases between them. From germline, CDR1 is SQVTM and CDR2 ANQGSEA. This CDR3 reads CSVGLESNQPQHF. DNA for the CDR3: TGCAGCGTTGGGCTGGAGAGCAATCAGCCCCAGCATTTT.

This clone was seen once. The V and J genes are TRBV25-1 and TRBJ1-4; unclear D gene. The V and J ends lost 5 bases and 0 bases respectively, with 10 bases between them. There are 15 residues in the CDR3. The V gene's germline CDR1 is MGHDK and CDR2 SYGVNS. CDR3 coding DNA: TGTGCCAGCAGTCAAAGGGTTGCAACTAATGAAAAACTGTTTTTT. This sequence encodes CASSQRVATNEKLFF.

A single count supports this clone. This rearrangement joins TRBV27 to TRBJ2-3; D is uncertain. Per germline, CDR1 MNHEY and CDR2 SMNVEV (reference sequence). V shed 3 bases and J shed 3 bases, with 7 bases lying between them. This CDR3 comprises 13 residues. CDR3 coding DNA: TGTGCCAGCAGTTTTCGCGAGACAGATACGCAGTATTTT. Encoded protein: CASSFRETDTQYF.